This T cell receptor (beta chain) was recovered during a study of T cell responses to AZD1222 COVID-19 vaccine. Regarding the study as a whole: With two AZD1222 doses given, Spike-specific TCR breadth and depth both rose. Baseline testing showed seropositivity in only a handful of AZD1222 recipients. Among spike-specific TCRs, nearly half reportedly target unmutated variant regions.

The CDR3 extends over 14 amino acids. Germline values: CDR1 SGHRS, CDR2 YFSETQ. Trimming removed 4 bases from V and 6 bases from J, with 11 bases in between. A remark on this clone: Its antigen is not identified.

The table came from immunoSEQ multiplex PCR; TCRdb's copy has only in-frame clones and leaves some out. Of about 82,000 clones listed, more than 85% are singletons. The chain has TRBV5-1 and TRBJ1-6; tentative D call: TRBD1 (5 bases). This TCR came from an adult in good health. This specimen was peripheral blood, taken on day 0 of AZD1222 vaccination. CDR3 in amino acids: CASSPPGGNSPLHF. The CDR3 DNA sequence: TGCGCCAGCAGCCCCCCGGGGGGTAATTCACCCCTCCACTTT.